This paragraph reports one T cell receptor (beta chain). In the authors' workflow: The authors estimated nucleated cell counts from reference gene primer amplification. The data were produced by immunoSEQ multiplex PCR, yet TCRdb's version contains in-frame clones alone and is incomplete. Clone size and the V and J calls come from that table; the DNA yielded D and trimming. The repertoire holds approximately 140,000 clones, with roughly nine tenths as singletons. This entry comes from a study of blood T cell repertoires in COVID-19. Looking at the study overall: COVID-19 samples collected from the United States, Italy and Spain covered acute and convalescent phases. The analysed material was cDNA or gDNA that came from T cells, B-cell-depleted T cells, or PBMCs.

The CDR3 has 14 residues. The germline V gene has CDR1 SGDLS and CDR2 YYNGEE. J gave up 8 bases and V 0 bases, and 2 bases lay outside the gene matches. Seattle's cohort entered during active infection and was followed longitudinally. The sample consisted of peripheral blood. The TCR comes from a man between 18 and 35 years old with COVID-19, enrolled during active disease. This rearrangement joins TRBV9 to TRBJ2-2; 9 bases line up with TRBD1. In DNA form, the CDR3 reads TGTGCCAGCAGCGTAGAGGACAGGGGTGGGGAGCTGTTTTTT. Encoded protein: CASSVEDRGGELFF.